This T cell receptor beta chain was documented in a study of response to subunit inactivated influenza vaccine. Study outcomes and limitations: It was suggested by the authors that few new T cells are recruited by each seasonal influenza vaccination.

The CDR3 has 13 residues. V lost 3 bases to trimming and J lost 5 bases, with 10 bases between them. Per germline, CDR1 SQVTM and CDR2 ANQGSEA. This clonotype was observed a few times. The antigen is undetermined. TCRdb fed the RT-PCR reads into MiXCR, producing one record per CDR3 protein. The sample lists 500,000 to 600,000 distinct CDR3 sequences; 12% to 15% were seen once. This chain connects TRBV29-1 to TRBJ2-2; D not resolved. The receptor's source is a man aged 50 to 60 who received an inactivated influenza vaccine. The material sequenced was PBMCs from blood, taken about 13 days after vaccination. CDR3 nucleotides: TGCAGCGTTGATGAGAGGTCGACCGGGGAGCTGTTTTTT. It specifies CSVDERSTGELFF.